This T cell receptor beta chain is drawn from a study of beta chain features in type 1 diabetes. Study-wide points: Moderate but significant shortening of TCRB CDR3s was recorded in all four CD4+ subsets from Type 1 diabetes patients. The question of HLA type influencing TCRB rearrangement was one that remained unresolved here.

The authors reverse transcribed all of the isolated RNA, so sequencing captured expressed TCRB transcripts. Each sample of naive, central memory or regulatory T cells had, on average, around 3.3 million reads. Some clones are missing from TCRdb's copy, which holds only in-frame ones; the method was immunoSEQ multiplex PCR. Of about 270,000 clones detected, 13% to 15% appear once; the ten largest clones hold more than 0.015%. In this sample, this clone turned up a few times. Antigen: not known. V lost 10 bases and J lost 3; bases outside the gene matches: 3. CDR3 size: 13 residues. Germline V gene data show CDR1 as LNHDA and CDR2 as SQIVND (reference sequence).

What was sequenced was naive CD4+ T cells from blood. This chain links TRBV19 with TRBJ1-4; TRBD1 aligns across 9 bases. This clonotype was obtained from a man aged 25-40 years with type 1 diabetes. In DNA, the CDR3 is TGTGCCACGAGACAGGGGGCTAATGAAAAACTGTTTTTT. Its translation is CATRQGANEKLFF.